These 6 T cell receptor beta chains were sequenced from one sample in a study of Ad26.COV2.S vaccination and SARS-CoV-2 variants. Described treatment: roughly 18 received Ad26.COV2.S at low or high dose, single or two shots; 5 received placebo; per-sample allocation not given. The samples were gathered on day 63 after the first injection of vaccine or placebo. Clones were sequenced by immunoSEQ multiplex PCR, and TCRdb holds only the in-frame ones, with some missing. The repertoire holds hundreds of thousands of clones, with roughly 90% as singletons. Sample: peripheral blood, taken in a trial of Ad26.COV2.S vaccine versus placebo. These receptors all come from a person aged 18 to 65 who received the Ad26.COV2.S COVID-19 vaccine or a placebo.

V is TRBV29-1 and J is TRBJ2-7; a weak D match, TRBD1 (5 bases). Trimming pared 1 base from V and 5 bases from J, leaving 12 bases between. The V gene's germline CDR1 is SQVTM and CDR2 ANQGSEA. This CDR3 is built from 13 residues. The CDR3: CSVEGAGIHEQYF. The DNA for the CDR3 is TGCAGCGTTGAAGGAGCAGGGATCCACGAGCAGTACTTC.

V is TRBV7-9 and J is TRBJ2-3, with 10 bases aligning to TRBD1. The CDR3 sequence is 15 residues long. CDR1 SEHNR and CDR2 FQNEAQ come from the germline V gene (reference sequence). With 5 bases clipped from V and 4 bases from J, the junction kept 6 bases outside the gene matches. The CDR3 loop is CASSPGTGVSDTQYF. DNA of the CDR3: TGTGCCAGCAGCCCCGGGACAGGGGTTTCAGATACGCAGTATTTT.

V gene TRBV27 combines with J gene TRBJ2-1; no clear D gene. Germline V gives CDR1 MNHEY, CDR2 SMNVEV (reference sequence). Trimming stripped 3 bases from V and 5 bases from J, with 8 bases between. This CDR3 has 13 residues. CDR3 amino acids: CASSFGRNNEQFF. In DNA form, the CDR3 reads TGTGCCAGCAGTTTTGGACGCAACAATGAGCAGTTCTTC.

The chain is built from TRBV5-5 and TRBJ2-6; 11 positions match TRBD2. The germline CDR1 and CDR2 sequences are SGHKS and YYEKEE (reference sequence). This CDR3 has 18 residues. Losses at the gene ends were 2 bases for V and 0 bases for J; bases not matched to a gene: 4. The CDR3 loop is CASSFRLAGISGANVLTF. CDR3 coding DNA: TGTGCCAGCAGCTTTAGACTAGCGGGGATCTCTGGGGCCAACGTCCTGACTTTC.

The V and J genes are TRBV11-2 and TRBJ2-7; D ambiguous. The V end lost 5 bases, the J end lost 0 bases, and 11 bases lay between the germline ends. Germline-derived CDR1 and CDR2 are SGHAT and FQNNGV. This CDR3 has 14 amino acids. The CDR3 DNA is TGTGCCAGCAGCCTTAGTGGCACCTCCTACGAGCAGTACTTC. Its translation is CASSLSGTSYEQYF. The complete variable domain, with remaining parts taken from reference TRBV11-2 and TRBJ2-7, reads EAGVAQSPRYKIIEKRQSVAFWCNPISGHATLYWYQQILGQGPKLLIQFQNNGVVDDSQLPKDRFSAERLKGVDSTLKIQPAKLEDSAVYLCASSLSGTSYEQYFGPGTRLTVT.

With respect to this clone: Other nucleotide sequences from this sample produce the same CDR3. The V call is TRBV2, the J call TRBJ1-5, with 9 bases identical to TRBD1. CDR3 length equals 13 residues. The ends lost 7 bases at V and 7 bases at J; junction bases unmatched: 5. Germline CDR1 and CDR2: SNHLY and FYNNEI. The CDR3 spells CASKTGGGQPQHF. DNA for the CDR3: TGTGCCAGCAAAACAGGGGGCGGCCAGCCCCAGCATTTT.